This T cell receptor (beta chain) was observed in a study of cytomegalovirus exposure and HLA in healthy donors. Study as a whole: Some 85 million unique TCRs from HLA-typed donors were held in an early data release.

PCR was performed using 60 Vbeta and 13 Jbeta primers. Assay: immunoSEQ multiplex PCR; the TCRdb copy retains only in-frame clones and omits some. Among about 130,000 clones, about four fifths were seen once, and the ten largest hold roughly 4.2%. A single count supports this clone. Its antigen remains unknown. The study, taken as a whole, reports: In a later analysis, about 17,000 TCR beta sequences were associated with HLA alleles at 0.05 false discovery rate. Specificity for CMV antigens was confirmed in vitro for a few of the CMV-associated chains.

The clonotype comes from a woman between 35 and 50 years old in good health and CMV-seronegative. The sample taken for sequencing was PBMCs.

The CDR3 spells CASSILGQTTEAFF. In DNA form, the CDR3 reads TGTGCCAGTAGTATTCTGGGACAGACCACTGAAGCTTTCTTT. The chain couples TRBV19 to TRBJ1-1; 7 bases are a match to TRBD1. V gave up 3 bases and J gave up 4 bases; unmatched junction bases: 5. Germline assignment: CDR1 LNHDA and CDR2 SQIVND (reference sequence). The CDR3 is 14 residues long.